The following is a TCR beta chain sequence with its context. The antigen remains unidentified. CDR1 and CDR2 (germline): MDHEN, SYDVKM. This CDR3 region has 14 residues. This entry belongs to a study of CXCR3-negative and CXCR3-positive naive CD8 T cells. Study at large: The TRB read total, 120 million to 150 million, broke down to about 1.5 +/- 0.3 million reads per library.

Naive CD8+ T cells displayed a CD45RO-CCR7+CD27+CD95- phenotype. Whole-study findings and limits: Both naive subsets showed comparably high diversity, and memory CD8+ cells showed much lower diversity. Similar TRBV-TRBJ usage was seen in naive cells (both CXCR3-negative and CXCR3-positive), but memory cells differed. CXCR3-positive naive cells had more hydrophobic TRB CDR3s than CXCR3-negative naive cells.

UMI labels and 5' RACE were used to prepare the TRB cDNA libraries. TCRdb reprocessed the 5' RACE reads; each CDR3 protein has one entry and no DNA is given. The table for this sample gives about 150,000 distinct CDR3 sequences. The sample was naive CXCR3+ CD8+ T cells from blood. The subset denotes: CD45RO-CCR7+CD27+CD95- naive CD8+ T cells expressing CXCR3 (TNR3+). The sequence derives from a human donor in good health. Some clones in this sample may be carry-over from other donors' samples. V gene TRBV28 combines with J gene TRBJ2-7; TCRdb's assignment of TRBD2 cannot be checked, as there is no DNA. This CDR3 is CASSLRLGPHEQYF.